A selection of T cell receptor beta chains follows, all from one sample in a study of OX40 agonist ivuxolimab in advanced cancers. Assay: immunoSEQ multiplex PCR; the TCRdb copy retains only in-frame clones and omits some. The sample holds 55,000 to 80,000 clones, roughly 86% seen once. The input for sequencing was CD4+ or CD8+ T cells sorted from blood, taken in a trial of the OX40 agonist ivuxolimab. The receptors originated from an adult with an advanced solid tumor such as melanoma, head and neck, liver or kidney cancer. CDR3s include the opening cysteine and the closing phenylalanine or tryptophan. D genes are given only for firm matches.

TRBV7-2	.	TRBJ1-1	CASSLGGKNTEAFF	TGTGCCAGCAGCTTAGGGGGGAAGAACACTGAAGCTTTCTTT
TRBV5-6	.	TRBJ2-5	CASSLAGSETQYF	TGTGCCAGCAGCTTGGCGGGTTCGGAGACCCAGTACTTC
TRBV30	.	TRBJ2-7	CAWSLKGVYEQYF	TGTGCCTGGAGTCTTAAGGGAGTCTACGAGCAGTACTTC
TRBV30	TRBD1	TRBJ2-3	CAWGSSGTGITDTQYF	TGTGCCTGGGGCAGCTCCGGGACAGGGATCACAGATACGCAGTATTTT
TRBV28	TRBD1	TRBJ1-2	CASSFSDRSFYGYTF	TGTGCCAGCAGTTTTTCGGACAGGAGCTTCTATGGCTACACCTTC
TRBV18	TRBD2	TRBJ2-7	CASSPPNLAGAGEQYF	TGTGCCAGCTCACCACCGAATCTAGCGGGAGCAGGGGAGCAGTACTTC
TRBV4-1	.	TRBJ1-4	CASSQDPGKNEKLFF	TGCGCCAGCAGCCAAGATCCAGGGAAGAATGAAAAACTGTTTTTT
TRBV6-1	TRBD2	TRBJ2-1	CASSERTSGYNEQFF	TGTGCCAGCAGTGAAAGGACTAGCGGATACAATGAGCAGTTCTTC
TRBV27	.	TRBJ2-3	CASSTAASVPLDTQYF	TGTGCCAGCAGTACCGCCGCTAGCGTACCCCTAGATACGCAGTATTTT
TRBV30	TRBD1	TRBJ1-5	CAWSLDRGNQPQHF	TGTGCCTGGAGTCTCGACAGGGGCAATCAGCCCCAGCATTTT
TRBV2	.	TRBJ2-1	CASRLGWQFF	TGTGCCAGCAGGTTGGGGTGGCAGTTCTTC